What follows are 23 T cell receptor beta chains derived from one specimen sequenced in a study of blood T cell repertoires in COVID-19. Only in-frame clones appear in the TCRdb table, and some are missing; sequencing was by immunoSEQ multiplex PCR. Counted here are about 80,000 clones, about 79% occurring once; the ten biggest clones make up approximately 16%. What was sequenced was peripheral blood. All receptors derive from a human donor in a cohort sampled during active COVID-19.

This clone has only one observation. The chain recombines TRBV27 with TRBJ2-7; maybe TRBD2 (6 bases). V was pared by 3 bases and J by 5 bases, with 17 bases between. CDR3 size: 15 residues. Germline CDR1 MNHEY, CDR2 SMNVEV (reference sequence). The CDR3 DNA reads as TGTGCCAGCAGTTTGGGTTCCGGGGGTCCCCACGAGCAGTACTTC. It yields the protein CASSLGSGGPHEQYF.

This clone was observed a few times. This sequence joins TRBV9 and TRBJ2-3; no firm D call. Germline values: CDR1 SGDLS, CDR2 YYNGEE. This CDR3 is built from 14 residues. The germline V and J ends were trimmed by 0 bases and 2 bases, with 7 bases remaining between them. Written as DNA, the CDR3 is TGTGCCAGCAGCGTAGCTGACACCACAGATACGCAGTATTTT. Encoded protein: CASSVADTTDTQYF.

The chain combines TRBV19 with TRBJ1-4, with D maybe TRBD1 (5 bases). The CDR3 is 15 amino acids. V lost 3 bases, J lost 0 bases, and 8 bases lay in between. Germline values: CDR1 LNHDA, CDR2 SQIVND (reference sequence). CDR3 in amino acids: CASSIGAATNEKLFF. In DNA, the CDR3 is TGTGCCAGTAGTATTGGGGCCGCAACTAATGAAAAACTGTTTTTT.

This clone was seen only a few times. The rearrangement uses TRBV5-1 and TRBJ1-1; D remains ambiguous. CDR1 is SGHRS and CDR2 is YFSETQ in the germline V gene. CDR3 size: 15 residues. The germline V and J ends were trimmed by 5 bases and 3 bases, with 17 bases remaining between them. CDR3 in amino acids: CASSPIFHSHTEAFF. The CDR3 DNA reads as TGCGCCAGCAGTCCGATCTTCCACTCCCACACTGAAGCTTTCTTT.

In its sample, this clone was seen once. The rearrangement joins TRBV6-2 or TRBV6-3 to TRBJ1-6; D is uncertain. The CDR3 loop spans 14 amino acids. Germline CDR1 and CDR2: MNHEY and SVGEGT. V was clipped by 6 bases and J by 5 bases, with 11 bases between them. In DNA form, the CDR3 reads TGTGCCAGCAGCACCCCACATGATAATTCACCCCTCCACTTT. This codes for CASSTPHDNSPLHF.

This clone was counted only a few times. This CDR3 reads CASSLRGGRDEQFF. In DNA form, the CDR3 reads TGCGCCAGCAGCTTGAGGGGAGGGCGGGATGAGCAGTTCTTC. This chain uses TRBV5-1 with TRBJ2-1, with 7 bases that match TRBD2. The V gene end was trimmed by 1 base and the J gene end by 8 bases; junction bases not matched to a gene: 6. Germline V gene sequence: CDR1 SGHRS, CDR2 YFSETQ. This CDR3 spans 14 amino acids. The complete variable domain, with remaining parts taken from reference TRBV5-1 and TRBJ2-1, reads KAGVTQTPRYLIKTRGQQVTLSCSPISGHRSVSWYQQTPGQGLQFLFEYFSETQRNKGNFPGRFSGRQFSNSRSEMNVSTLELGDSALYLCASSLRGGRDEQFFGPGTRLTVL.

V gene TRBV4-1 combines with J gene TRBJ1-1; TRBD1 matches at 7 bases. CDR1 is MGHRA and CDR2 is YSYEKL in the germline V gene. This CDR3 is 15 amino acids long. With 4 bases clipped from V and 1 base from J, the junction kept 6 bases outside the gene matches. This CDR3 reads CASSLLGGANTEAFF. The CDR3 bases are TGCGCCAGCAGCCTCTTAGGGGGCGCGAACACTGAAGCTTTCTTT.

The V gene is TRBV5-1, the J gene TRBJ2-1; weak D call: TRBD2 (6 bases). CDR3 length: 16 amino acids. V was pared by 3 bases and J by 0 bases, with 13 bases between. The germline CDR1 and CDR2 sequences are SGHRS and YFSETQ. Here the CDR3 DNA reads TGCGCCAGCAGCTCCCTTAGCGGCAGCTCCTACAATGAGCAGTTCTTC. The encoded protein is CASSSLSGSSYNEQFF.

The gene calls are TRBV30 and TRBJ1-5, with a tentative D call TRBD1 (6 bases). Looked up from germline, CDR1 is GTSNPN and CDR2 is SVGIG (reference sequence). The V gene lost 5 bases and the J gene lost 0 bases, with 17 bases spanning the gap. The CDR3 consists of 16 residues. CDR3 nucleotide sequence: TGTGCCTGGGACCTTAAACAGGGATATAGCAATCAGCCCCAGCATTTT. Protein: CAWDLKQGYSNQPQHF.

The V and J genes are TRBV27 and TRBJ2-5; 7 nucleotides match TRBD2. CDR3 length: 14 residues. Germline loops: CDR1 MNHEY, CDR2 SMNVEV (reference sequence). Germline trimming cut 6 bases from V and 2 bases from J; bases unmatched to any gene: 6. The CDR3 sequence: CASRNLGGQETQYF. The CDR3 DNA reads TGTGCCAGCAGAAACTTGGGGGGGCAAGAGACCCAGTACTTC.

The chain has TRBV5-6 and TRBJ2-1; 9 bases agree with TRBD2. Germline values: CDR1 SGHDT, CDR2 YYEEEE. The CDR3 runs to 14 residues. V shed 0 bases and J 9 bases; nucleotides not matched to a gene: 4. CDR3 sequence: CASSLGAGGGEQFF. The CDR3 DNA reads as TGTGCCAGCAGCTTGGGAGCGGGGGGAGGTGAGCAGTTCTTC.

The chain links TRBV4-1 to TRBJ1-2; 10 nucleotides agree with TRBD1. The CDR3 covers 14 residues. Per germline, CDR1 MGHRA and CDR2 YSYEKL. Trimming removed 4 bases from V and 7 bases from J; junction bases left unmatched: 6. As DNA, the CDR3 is TGCGCCAGCAGCCCCCCGGGACAGGGGCCTGGCTACACCTTC. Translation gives CASSPPGQGPGYTF.

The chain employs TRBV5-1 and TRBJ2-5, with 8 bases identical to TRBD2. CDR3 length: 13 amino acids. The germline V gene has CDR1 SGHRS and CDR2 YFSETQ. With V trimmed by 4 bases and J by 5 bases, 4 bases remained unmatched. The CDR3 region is CASSAGLEETQYF. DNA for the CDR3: TGCGCCAGCAGCGCGGGACTAGAGGAGACCCAGTACTTC.

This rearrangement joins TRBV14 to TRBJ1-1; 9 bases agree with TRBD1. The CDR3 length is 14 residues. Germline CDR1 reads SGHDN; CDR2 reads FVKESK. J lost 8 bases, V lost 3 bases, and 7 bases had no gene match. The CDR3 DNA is TGTGCCAGCAGCCATTTAGACGGGACAGGGGAAGCTTTCTTT. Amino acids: CASSHLDGTGEAFF.

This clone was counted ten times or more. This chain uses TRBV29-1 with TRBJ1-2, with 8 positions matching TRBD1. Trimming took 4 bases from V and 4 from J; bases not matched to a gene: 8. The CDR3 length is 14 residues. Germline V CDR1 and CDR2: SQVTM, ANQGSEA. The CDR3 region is CSVAPGGIGYGYTF. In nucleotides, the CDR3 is TGCAGCGTTGCCCCAGGGGGCATTGGCTATGGCTACACCTTC.

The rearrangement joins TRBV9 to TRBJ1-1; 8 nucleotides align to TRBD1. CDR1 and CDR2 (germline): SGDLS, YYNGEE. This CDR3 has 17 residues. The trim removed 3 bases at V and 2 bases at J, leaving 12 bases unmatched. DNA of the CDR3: TGTGCCAGCAGCGCGCGGACAGGGCGAGACCCTAACACTGAAGCTTTCTTT. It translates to CASSARTGRDPNTEAFF.

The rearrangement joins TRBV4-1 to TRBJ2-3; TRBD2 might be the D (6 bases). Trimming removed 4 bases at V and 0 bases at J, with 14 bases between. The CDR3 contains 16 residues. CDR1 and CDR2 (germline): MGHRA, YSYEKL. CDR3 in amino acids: CASSRPQAGSTDTQYF. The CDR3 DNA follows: TGCGCCAGCAGCCGACCGCAGGCGGGGAGCACAGATACGCAGTATTTT.

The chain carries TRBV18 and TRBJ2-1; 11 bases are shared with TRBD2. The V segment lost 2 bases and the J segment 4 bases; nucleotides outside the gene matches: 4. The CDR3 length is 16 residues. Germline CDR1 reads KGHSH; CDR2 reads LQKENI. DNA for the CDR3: TGTGCCAGCTCACCAGGGGCTAGCGGGAGGTACAATGAGCAGTTCTTC. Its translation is CASSPGASGRYNEQFF.

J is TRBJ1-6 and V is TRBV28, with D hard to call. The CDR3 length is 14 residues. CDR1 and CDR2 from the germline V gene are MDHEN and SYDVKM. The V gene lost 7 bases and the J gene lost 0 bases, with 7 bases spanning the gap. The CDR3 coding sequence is TGTGCCAGCATGAGGAGCTCCTATAATTCACCCCTCCACTTT. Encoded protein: CASMRSSYNSPLHF.

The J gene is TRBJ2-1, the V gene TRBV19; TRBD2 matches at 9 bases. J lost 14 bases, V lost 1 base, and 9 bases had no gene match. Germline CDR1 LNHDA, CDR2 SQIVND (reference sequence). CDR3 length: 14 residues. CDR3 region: CASSIVNSGGAEFF. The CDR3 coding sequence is TGTGCCAGTAGTATAGTGAATAGCGGGGGAGCGGAGTTCTTC.

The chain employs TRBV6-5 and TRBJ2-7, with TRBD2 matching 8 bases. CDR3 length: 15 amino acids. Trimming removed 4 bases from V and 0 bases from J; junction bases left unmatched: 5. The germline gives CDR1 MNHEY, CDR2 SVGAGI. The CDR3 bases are TGTGCCAGCAGTTTAGGCGGGGGGTACTCCTACGAGCAGTACTTC. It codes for CASSLGGGYSYEQYF.

The CDR3 bases are TGTGCCAGCAGCTTCCCCTTGAACACTGAAGCTTTCTTT. Translating gives CASSFPLNTEAFF. V is TRBV11-2 and J is TRBJ1-1; D is undetermined. The CDR3 spans 13 residues. From germline, CDR1 is SGHAT and CDR2 FQNNGV. V shed 3 bases and J shed 0 bases, with 5 bases lying between them.

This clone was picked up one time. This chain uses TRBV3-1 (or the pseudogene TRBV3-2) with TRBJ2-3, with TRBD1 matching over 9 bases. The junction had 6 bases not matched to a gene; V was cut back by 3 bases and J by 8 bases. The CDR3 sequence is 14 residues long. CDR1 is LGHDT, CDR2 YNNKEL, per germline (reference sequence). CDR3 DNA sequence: TGTGCCAGCAGCCAGGCGGGACAGGGTGGTACGCAGTATTTT. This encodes CASSQAGQGGTQYF.